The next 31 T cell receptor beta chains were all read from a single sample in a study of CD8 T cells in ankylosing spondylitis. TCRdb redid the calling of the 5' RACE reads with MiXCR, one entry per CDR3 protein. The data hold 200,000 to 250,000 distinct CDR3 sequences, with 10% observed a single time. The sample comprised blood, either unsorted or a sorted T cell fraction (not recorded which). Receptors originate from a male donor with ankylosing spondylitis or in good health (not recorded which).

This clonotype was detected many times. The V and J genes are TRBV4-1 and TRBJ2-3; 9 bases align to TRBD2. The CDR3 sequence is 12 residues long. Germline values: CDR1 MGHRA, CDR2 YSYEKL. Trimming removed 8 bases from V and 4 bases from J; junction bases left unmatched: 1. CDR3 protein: CASGTSSDTQYF. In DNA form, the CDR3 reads TGCGCCAGCGGGACTAGCTCAGATACGCAGTATTTT.

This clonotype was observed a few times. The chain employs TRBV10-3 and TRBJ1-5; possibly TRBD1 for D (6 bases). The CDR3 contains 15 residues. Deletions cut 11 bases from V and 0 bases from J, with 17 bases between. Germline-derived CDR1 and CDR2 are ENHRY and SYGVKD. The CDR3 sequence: CASLAGADSNQPQHF. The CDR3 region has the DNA TGTGCCTCTCTGGCGGGGGCCGATAGCAATCAGCCCCAGCATTTT.

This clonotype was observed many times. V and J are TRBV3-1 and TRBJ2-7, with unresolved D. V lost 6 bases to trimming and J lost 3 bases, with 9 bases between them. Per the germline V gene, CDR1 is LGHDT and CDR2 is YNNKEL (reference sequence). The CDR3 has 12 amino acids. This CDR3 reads CASSPGDYEQYF. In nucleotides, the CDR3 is TGTGCCAGCAGTCCCGGAGACTACGAGCAGTACTTC.

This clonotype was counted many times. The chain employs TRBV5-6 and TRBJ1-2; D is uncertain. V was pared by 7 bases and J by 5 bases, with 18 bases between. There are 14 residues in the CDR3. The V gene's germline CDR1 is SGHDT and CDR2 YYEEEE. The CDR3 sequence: CASLPRTEMYGYTF. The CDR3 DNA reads TGTGCCAGCCTCCCCCGGACGGAGATGTATGGCTACACCTTC.

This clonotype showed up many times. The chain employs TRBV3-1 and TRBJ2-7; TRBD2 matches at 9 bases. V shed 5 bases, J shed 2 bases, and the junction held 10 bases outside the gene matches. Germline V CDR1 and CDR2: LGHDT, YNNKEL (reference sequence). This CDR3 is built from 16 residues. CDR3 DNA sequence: TGTGCCAGCAGCTCAACACGGGTAGCGGGAGCCTACGAGCAGTACTTC. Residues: CASSSTRVAGAYEQYF.

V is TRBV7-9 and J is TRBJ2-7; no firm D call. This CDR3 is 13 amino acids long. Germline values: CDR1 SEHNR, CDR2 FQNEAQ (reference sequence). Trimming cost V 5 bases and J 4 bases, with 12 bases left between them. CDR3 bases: TGTGCCAGCAGCACCTACAGCGAATACGAGCAGTACTTC. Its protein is CASSTYSEYEQYF.

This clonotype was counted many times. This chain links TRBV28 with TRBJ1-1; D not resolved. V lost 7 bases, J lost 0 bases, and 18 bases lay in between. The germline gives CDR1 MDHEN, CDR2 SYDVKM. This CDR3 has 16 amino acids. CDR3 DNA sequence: TGTGCCAGCACTCCGACCCCCCCGCCGTTGAACACTGAAGCTTTCTTT. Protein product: CASTPTPPPLNTEAFF.

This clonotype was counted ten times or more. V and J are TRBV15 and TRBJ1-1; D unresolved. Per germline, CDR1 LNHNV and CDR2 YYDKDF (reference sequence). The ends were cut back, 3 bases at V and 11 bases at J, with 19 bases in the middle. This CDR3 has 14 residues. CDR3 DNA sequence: TGTGCCACCAGCAGTGACTATGACAAGGCCCGGGCTTTCTTT. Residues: CATSSDYDKARAFF. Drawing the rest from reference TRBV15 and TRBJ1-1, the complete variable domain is DAMVIQNPRYQVTQFGKPVTLSCSQTLNHNVMYWYQQKSSQAPKLLFHYYDKDFNNEADTPDNFQSRRPNTSFCFLDIRSPGLGDTAMYLCATSSDYDKARAFFGQGTRLTVV.

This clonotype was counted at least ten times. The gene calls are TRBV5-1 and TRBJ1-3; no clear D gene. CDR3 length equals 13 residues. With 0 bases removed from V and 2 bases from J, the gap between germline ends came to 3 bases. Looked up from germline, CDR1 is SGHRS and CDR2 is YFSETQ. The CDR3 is CASSLDPGNTIYF. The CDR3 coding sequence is TGCGCCAGCAGCTTGGATCCTGGAAACACCATATATTTT.

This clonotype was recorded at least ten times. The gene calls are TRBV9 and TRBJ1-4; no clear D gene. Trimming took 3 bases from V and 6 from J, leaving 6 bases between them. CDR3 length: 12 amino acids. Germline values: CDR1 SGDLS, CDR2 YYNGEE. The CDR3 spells CASSGLHEKLFF. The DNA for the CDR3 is TGTGCCAGCAGCGGTTTACATGAAAAACTGTTTTTT.

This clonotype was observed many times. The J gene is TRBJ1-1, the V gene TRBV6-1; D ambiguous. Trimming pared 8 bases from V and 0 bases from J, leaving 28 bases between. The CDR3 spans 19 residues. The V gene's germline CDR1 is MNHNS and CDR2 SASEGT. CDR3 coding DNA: TGTGCCAGCTGTCGTTCCCGACCCGGACTGATTTCCATGAACACTGAAGCTTTCTTT. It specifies CASCRSRPGLISMNTEAFF.

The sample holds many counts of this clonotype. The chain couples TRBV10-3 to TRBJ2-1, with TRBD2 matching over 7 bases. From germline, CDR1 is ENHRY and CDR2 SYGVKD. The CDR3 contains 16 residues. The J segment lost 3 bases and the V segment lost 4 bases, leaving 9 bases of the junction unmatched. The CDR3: CAISARGSLYYNEQFF. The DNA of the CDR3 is TGTGCCATCAGTGCCCGCGGGAGCCTCTACTACAATGAGCAGTTCTTC.

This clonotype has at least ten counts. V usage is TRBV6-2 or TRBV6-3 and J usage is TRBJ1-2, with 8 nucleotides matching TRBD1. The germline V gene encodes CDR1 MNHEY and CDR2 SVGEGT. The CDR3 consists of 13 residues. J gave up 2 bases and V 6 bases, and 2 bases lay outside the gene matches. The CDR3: CASSWTGNYGYTF. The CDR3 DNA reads TGTGCCAGCAGCTGGACAGGGAACTATGGCTACACCTTC.

CDR3 sequence: CASSRQGLGGYTF. In DNA form, the CDR3 reads TGTGCCAGCAGCCGACAGGGTCTGGGTGGCTACACCTTC. V gene TRBV14 combines with J gene TRBJ1-2; 7 bases are a match to TRBD1. Germline loops: CDR1 SGHDN, CDR2 FVKESK. CDR3 length: 13 residues. After removal of 4 bases from V and 7 bases from J, the junction contained 6 bases not matched to a gene.

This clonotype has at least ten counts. The CDR3 loop is CASSQDGTSGGETRYF. The CDR3 DNA is TGTGCCAGCAGCCAGGATGGGACTAGCGGGGGAGAGACACGGTATTTT. The J gene is TRBJ2-3, the V gene TRBV3-1, with 14 bases matching TRBD2. This CDR3 has 16 residues. V was pared by 3 bases and J by 14 bases, with 13 bases of the junction left unmatched. In germline, CDR1 is LGHDT, CDR2 YNNKEL (reference sequence).

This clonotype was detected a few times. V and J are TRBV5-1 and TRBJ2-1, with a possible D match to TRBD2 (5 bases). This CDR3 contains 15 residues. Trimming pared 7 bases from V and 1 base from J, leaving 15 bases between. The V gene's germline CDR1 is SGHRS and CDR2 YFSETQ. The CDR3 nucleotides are TGCGCCAGCTCGAGAGAGGGAAATTCCTACAATGAGCAGTTCTTC. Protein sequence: CASSREGNSYNEQFF.

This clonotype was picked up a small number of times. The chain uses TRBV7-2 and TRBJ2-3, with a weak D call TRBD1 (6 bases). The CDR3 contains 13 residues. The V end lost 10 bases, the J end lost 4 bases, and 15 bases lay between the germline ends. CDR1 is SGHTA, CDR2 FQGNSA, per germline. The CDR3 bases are TGTGCCACCTCGGGACAATCGGCAGATACGCAGTATTTT. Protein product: CATSGQSADTQYF. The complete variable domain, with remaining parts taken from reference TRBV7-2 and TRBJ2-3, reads GAGVSQSPSNKVTEKGKDVELRCDPISGHTALYWYRQSLGQGLEFLIYFQGNSAPDKSGLPSDRFSAERTGGSVSTLTIQRTQQEDSAVYLCATSGQSADTQYFGPGTRLTVL.

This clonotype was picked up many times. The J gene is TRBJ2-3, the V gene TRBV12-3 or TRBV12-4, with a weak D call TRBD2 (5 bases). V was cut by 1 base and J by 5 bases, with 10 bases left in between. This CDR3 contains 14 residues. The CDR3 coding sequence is TGTGCCAGCAGTTTAGGGCTAGGGAGAGATACGCAGTATTTT. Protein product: CASSLGLGRDTQYF.

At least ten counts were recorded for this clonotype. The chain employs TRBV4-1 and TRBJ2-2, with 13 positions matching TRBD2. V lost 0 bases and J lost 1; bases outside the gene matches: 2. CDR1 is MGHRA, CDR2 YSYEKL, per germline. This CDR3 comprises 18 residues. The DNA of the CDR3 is TGCGCCAGCAGCCAAGATACTAGCGGGGGGGTGAACACCGGGGAGCTGTTTTTT. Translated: CASSQDTSGGVNTGELFF.

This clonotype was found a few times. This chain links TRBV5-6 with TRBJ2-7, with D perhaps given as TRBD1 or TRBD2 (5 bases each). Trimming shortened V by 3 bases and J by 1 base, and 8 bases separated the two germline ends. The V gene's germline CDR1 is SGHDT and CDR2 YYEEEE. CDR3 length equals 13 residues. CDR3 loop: CASSWGMSYEQYF. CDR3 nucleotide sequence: TGTGCCAGCAGCTGGGGGATGTCCTACGAGCAGTACTTC.

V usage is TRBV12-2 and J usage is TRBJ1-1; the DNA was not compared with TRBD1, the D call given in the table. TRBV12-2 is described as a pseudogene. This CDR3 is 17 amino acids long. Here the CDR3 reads CASRSQRMLGVITEAFF. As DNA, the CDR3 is TGTGCAAGTCGCTCGCAACGTATGCTGGGGGTAATCACTGAAGCTTTCTTT.

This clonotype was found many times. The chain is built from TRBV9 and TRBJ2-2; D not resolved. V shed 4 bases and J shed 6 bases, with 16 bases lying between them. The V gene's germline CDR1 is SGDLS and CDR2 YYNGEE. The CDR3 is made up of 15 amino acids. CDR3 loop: CASSPTTVTSGELFF. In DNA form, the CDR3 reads TGTGCCAGCAGCCCCACCACAGTGACGTCCGGGGAGCTGTTTTTT.

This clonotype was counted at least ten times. The CDR3 nucleotides read TGTGCCTGGAGTGTGACCACCTACGAGCAGTACTTC. Translated, it gives CAWSVTTYEQYF. The chain has TRBV30 and TRBJ2-7; D uncertain. CDR1 and CDR2 from the germline V gene are GTSNPN and SVGIG (reference sequence). Trimming removed 0 bases at V and 2 bases at J, with 5 bases between. The CDR3 loop spans 12 amino acids.

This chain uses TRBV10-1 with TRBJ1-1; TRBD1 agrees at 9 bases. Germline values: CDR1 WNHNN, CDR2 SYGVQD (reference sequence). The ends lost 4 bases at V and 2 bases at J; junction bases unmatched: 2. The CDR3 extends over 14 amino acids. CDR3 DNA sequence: TGCGCCAGCAGTGCACAGGGGGCCAACACTGAAGCTTTCTTT. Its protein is CASSAQGANTEAFF.

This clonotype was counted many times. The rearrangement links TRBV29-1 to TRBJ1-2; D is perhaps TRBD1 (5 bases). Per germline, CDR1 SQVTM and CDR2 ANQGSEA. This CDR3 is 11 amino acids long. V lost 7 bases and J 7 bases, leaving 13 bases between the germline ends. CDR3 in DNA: TGCAGCGCCCCGGGGCGTATTGGCTACACCTTC. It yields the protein CSAPGRIGYTF. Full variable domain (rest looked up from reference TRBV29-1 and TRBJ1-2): SAVISQKPSRDICQRGTSLTIQCQVDSQVTMMFWYRQQPGQSLTLIATANQGSEATYESGFVIDKFPISRPNLTFSTLTVSNMSPEDSSIYLCSAPGRIGYTFGSGTRLTVV.

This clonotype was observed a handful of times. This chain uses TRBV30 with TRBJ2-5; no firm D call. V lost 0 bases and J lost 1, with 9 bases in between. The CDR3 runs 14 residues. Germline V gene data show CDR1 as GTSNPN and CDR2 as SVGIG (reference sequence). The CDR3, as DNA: TGTGCCTGGAGTGTACGCATCTTCCAAGAGACCCAGTACTTC. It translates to CAWSVRIFQETQYF. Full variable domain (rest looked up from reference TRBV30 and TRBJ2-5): SQTIHQWPATLVQPVGSPLSLECTVEGTSNPNLYWYRQAAGRGLQLLFYSVGIGQISSEVPQNLSASRPQDRQFILSSKKLLLSDSGFYLCAWSVRIFQETQYFGPGTRLLVL.

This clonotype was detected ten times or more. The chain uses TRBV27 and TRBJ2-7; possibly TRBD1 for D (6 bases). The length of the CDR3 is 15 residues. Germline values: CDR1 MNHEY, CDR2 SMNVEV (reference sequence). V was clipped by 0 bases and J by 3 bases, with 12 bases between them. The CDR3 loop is CASSLSDSGDYEQYF. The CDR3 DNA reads TGTGCCAGCAGTTTATCGGACAGCGGTGACTACGAGCAGTACTTC.

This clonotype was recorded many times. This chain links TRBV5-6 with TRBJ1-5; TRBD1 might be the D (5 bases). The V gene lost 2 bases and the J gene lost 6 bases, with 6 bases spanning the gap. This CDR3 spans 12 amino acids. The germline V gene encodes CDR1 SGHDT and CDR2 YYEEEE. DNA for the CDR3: TGTGCCAGCAGCTTTGGGGGTCAGCCCCAGCATTTT. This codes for CASSFGGQPQHF.

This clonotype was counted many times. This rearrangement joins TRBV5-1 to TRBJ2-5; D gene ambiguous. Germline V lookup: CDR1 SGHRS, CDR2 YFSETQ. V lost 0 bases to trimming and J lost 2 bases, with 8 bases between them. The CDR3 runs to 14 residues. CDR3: CASSLGDRQETQYF. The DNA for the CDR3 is TGCGCCAGCAGCTTGGGCGACCGACAAGAGACCCAGTACTTC.

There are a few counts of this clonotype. This chain's CDR3 is CASSPDIQGTEAFF. The DNA of the CDR3 is TGTGCCAGCAGCCCGGACATTCAGGGAACTGAAGCTTTCTTT. This chain joins TRBV4-2 and TRBJ1-1, with D perhaps TRBD1 (5 bases). V dropped 4 bases and J dropped 5 bases, with 14 bases sitting between them. Germline CDR1 LGHNA, CDR2 YNFKEQ. This CDR3 contains 14 residues.

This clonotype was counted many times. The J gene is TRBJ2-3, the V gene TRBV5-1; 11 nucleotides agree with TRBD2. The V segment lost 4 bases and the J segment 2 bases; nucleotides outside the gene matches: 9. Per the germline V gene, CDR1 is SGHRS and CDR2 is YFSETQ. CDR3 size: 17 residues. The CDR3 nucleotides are TGCGCCAGCAGCGTCGTCGGGACTAGCGGTGTCACAGATACGCAGTATTTT. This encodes CASSVVGTSGVTDTQYF.